Below, 28 T cell receptor beta chains from the same sample are listed, as sequenced in a study of blood T cell repertoires in COVID-19. TCRdb keeps only in-frame clones here, not all; method: immunoSEQ multiplex PCR. This sample yields roughly 430,000 clones, of which approximately 91% are seen a single time; approximately 1.5% belongs to the top ten. Sequenced material: PBMCs or T cells enriched from blood (not recorded which). These receptors came from a woman under 30 who had been exposed to COVID-19.

Comments on this clone: Within the sample, other DNA sequences also encode this same CDR3. The chain combines TRBV7-2 with TRBJ2-7; 9 nucleotides match TRBD2. In germline, CDR1 is SGHTA, CDR2 FQGNSA. V lost 5 bases to trimming and J lost 4 bases; unmatched junction nucleotides: 6. The CDR3 has 14 amino acids. CDR3 nucleotide sequence: TGTGCCAGCAGCCCCGGACTAGCGAGTTACGAGCAGTACTTC. This gives the protein CASSPGLASYEQYF. The variable domain in full, with the rest retrieved from reference TRBV7-2 and TRBJ2-7, is GAGVSQSPSNKVTEKGKDVELRCDPISGHTALYWYRQSLGQGLEFLIYFQGNSAPDKSGLPSDRFSAERTGGSVSTLTIQRTQQEDSAVYLCASSPGLASYEQYFGPGTRLTVT.

The rearrangement links TRBV18 to TRBJ1-5; TRBD1 agrees at 7 bases. The V segment lost 4 bases and the J segment 8 bases; nucleotides outside the gene matches: 11. The CDR3 sequence is 15 residues long. Per germline, CDR1 KGHSH and CDR2 LQKENI. The CDR3 region has the DNA TGTGCCAGCTCACGGTCTCGACAGGGACTGGAGCCCCAGCATTTT. Its protein is CASSRSRQGLEPQHF.

The rearrangement links TRBV18 to TRBJ1-5; D ambiguous. This CDR3 comprises 17 residues. The germline gives CDR1 KGHSH, CDR2 LQKENI. Between the trimmed V and J ends, which lost 2 bases and 2 bases, there was a span of 16 bases. The CDR3 DNA sequence: TGTGCCAGCTCACCATTAAAGGGAGGTGCGGGCAATCAGCCCCAGCATTTT. Translated: CASSPLKGGAGNQPQHF.

The chain joins TRBV6-5 to TRBJ2-2; D is perhaps TRBD1 (6 bases). The length of the CDR3 is 15 residues. Germline values: CDR1 MNHEY, CDR2 SVGAGI. V gave up 6 bases and J gave up 4 bases, with 15 bases separating them. The CDR3 DNA reads TGTGCCAGCAGATCTTCTCAGGGGTTCACCGGGGAGCTGTTTTTT. Amino acids: CASRSSQGFTGELFF.

The rearrangement links TRBV18 to TRBJ2-3, with 7 bases lining up with TRBD1. Trimming removed 5 bases from V and 4 bases from J; junction bases left unmatched: 9. Germline loops: CDR1 KGHSH, CDR2 LQKENI. The CDR3 is made up of 15 amino acids. The CDR3 here is CASSRTTGTADTQYF. The CDR3 bases are TGTGCCAGCTCAAGAACGACAGGGACCGCAGATACGCAGTATTTT.

On this clone itself: A read error may produce the germline difference seen at one junction end. V gene TRBV4-1 combines with J gene TRBJ1-5, with 9 bases matching TRBD1. The CDR3 runs to 15 residues. Per germline, CDR1 MGHRA and CDR2 YSYEKL. The CDR3 coding sequence is TGCGCCAGCAGCCAACAGGGACAGGGCAACCAGCCCCAGCATTTT. Its protein is CASSQQGQGNQPQHF.

Remarks on this clone: Other nucleotide sequences from this sample produce the same CDR3. The rearrangement links TRBV5-1 to TRBJ1-2, with 8 positions matching TRBD1. V lost 6 bases to trimming and J lost 1 base; unmatched junction nucleotides: 5. Germline V lookup: CDR1 SGHRS, CDR2 YFSETQ. The CDR3 extends over 14 amino acids. The CDR3: CASKRTGSNYGYTF. The CDR3 nucleotides read TGCGCCAGCAAACGGACAGGGAGTAACTATGGCTACACCTTC.

This clone was seen once. This chain uses TRBV28 with TRBJ1-4, with 10 positions matching TRBD1. This CDR3 region has 18 residues. V was pared by 0 bases and J by 7 bases, with 11 bases of the junction left unmatched. Germline CDR1 reads MDHEN; CDR2 reads SYDVKM. The DNA of the CDR3 is TGTGCCAGCAGTTTATGGGGGACAGGGGTAACCGCGACTGAAAAACTGTTTTTT. Amino acid sequence: CASSLWGTGVTATEKLFF.

This rearrangement joins TRBV25-1 to TRBJ2-5, with D possibly TRBD2 on 7 matching bases. V was cut by 2 bases and J by 1 base, with 14 bases left in between. Germline assignment: CDR1 MGHDK and CDR2 SYGVNS. This CDR3 is 16 amino acids long. The CDR3 spells CASSEGGGSIQETQYF. The CDR3, as DNA: TGTGCCAGCAGTGAAGGGGGCGGGAGTATCCAAGAGACCCAGTACTTC. Full variable domain (remainder filled in from reference TRBV25-1 and TRBJ2-5): EADIYQTPRYLVIGTGKKITLECSQTMGHDKMYWYQQDPGMELHLIHYSYGVNSTEKGDLSSESTVSRIRTEHFPLTLESARPSHTSQYLCASSEGGGSIQETQYFGPGTRLLVL.

This chain joins TRBV19 and TRBJ2-7; unclear D gene. This CDR3 comprises 14 residues. Germline V gene data show CDR1 as LNHDA and CDR2 as SQIVND (reference sequence). V was trimmed by 0 bases and J by 0 bases, leaving 6 bases between them. For the CDR3, the DNA is TGTGCCAGTAGTATAGAGGCATTCTCCTACGAGCAGTACTTC. Translating gives CASSIEAFSYEQYF.

The chain recombines TRBV19 with TRBJ2-7, with 13 bases matching TRBD2. Unmatched junction bases numbered 14, after V lost 4 bases and J lost 2 bases. Per germline, CDR1 LNHDA and CDR2 SQIVND (reference sequence). The CDR3 is made up of 19 amino acids. The CDR3 is CASSTRTAGTSGITYEQYF. For the CDR3, the DNA is TGTGCCAGTAGTACCAGGACAGCCGGGACTAGCGGGATAACCTACGAGCAGTACTTC.

This rearrangement joins TRBV7-3 to TRBJ1-1; 8 nucleotides align to TRBD1. J lost 6 bases, V lost 3 bases, and 3 bases had no gene match. Germline assignment: CDR1 SGHTA and CDR2 FQGTGA. This CDR3 has 13 amino acids. CDR3 coding DNA: TGTGCCAGCAGCTTGGACAGGGCTGCTGAAGCTTTCTTT. It yields the protein CASSLDRAAEAFF.

The rearrangement uses TRBV18 and TRBJ2-3; D is uncertain. V shed 2 bases and J shed 4 bases, with 10 bases lying between them. This CDR3 is 14 amino acids long. Per the germline V gene, CDR1 is KGHSH and CDR2 is LQKENI. The CDR3 sequence: CASSPSNSADTQYF. CDR3 nucleotide sequence: TGTGCCAGCTCACCATCTAACTCCGCAGATACGCAGTATTTT.

The genes are TRBV3-1 (or the pseudogene TRBV3-2) and TRBJ1-2; TRBD1 aligns across 7 bases. Germline V gene sequence: CDR1 LGHDT, CDR2 YNNKEL (reference sequence). This CDR3 contains 13 residues. Trimming removed 4 bases from V and 8 bases from J; junction bases left unmatched: 7. CDR3 nucleotide sequence: TGTGCCAGCAGCCTCGGACAGGCGGAGGGCTACACCTTC. Encoded protein: CASSLGQAEGYTF.

The chain uses TRBV12-2 and TRBJ2-7; TRBD2, the table's D call, lacks a check against the DNA. TRBV12-2 is a pseudogene. The CDR3 spans 17 residues. DNA for the CDR3: TGTGCAAGTCGTTCCATACCAGGGACTAGCGAGTCCTACGAGCAGTACTTC. This codes for CASRSIPGTSESYEQYF.

The chain employs TRBV7-2 and TRBJ2-1; 10 bases map to TRBD2. The trim removed 4 bases at V and 3 bases at J, leaving 15 bases unmatched. Germline values: CDR1 SGHTA, CDR2 FQGNSA. The CDR3 consists of 19 residues. The DNA of the CDR3 is TGTGCCAGCAGCTCAACCGGGACTAGCGCGAACCGGGGCTACAATGAGCAGTTCTTC. Protein product: CASSSTGTSANRGYNEQFF.

The genes are TRBV18 and TRBJ2-1; possible D gene TRBD2, 5 bases. Germline assignment: CDR1 KGHSH and CDR2 LQKENI. CDR3 length: 14 residues. V lost 4 bases, J lost 10 bases, and 17 bases lay in between. In DNA form, the CDR3 reads TGTGCCAGCTCACTACTAGACGGACTTGGGGAGCAGTTCTTC. It translates to CASSLLDGLGEQFF.

The chain is built from TRBV6-2 or TRBV6-3 and TRBJ1-6; a weak D match, TRBD1 (5 bases). Trimming cost V 2 bases and J 3 bases, with 8 bases left between them. This CDR3 comprises 15 residues. CDR1 and CDR2 from the germline V gene are MNHEY and SVGEGT. The CDR3 protein is CASSYRGGYNSPLHF. In DNA, the CDR3 is TGTGCCAGCAGTTACAGGGGAGGCTATAATTCACCCCTCCACTTT.

The J gene is TRBJ1-2, the V gene TRBV3-1 (or the pseudogene TRBV3-2), with TRBD1 matching over 7 bases. The CDR3 runs 15 residues. The trim removed 0 bases at V and 6 bases at J, leaving 7 bases unmatched. Looked up from germline, CDR1 is LGHDT and CDR2 is YNNKEL (reference sequence). For the CDR3, the DNA is TGTGCCAGCAGCCAAGATAAGACAGGGTATAATGGCTACACCTTC. It yields the protein CASSQDKTGYNGYTF.

The DNA of the CDR3 is TGTGCCAGTAGTATGGTGGCTAGCGGGGGTTACGAGCAGTACTTC. This translates into CASSMVASGGYEQYF. This chain joins TRBV19 and TRBJ2-7; 10 bases are shared with TRBD2. Germline lookup yields CDR1 LNHDA and CDR2 SQIVND (reference sequence). Losses at the gene ends were 3 bases for V and 4 bases for J; bases not matched to a gene: 6. This CDR3 region has 15 residues.

The chain joins TRBV14 to TRBJ1-6, with D possibly TRBD1 on 5 matching bases. This CDR3 region has 13 residues. Trimming cost V 0 bases and J 10 bases, with 7 bases left between them. CDR1 is SGHDN and CDR2 is FVKESK in the germline V gene. The CDR3 sequence is CASSQDWGSPLHF. The CDR3 DNA reads TGTGCCAGCAGCCAAGATTGGGGCTCACCCCTCCACTTT.

The genes are TRBV6-5 and TRBJ1-3; D not resolved. Germline V gene data show CDR1 as MNHEY and CDR2 as SVGAGI. CDR3 size: 13 residues. V was trimmed by 5 bases and J by 3 bases, leaving 8 bases between them. DNA of the CDR3: TGTGCCAGCAGTCGAGGACTTGGAAACACCATATATTTT. Translated: CASSRGLGNTIYF.

The chain couples TRBV14 to TRBJ2-1; 9 bases map to TRBD2. Germline V gene lookup returns CDR1 SGHDN and CDR2 FVKESK. After removal of 1 base from V and 9 bases from J, the junction contained 1 base not matched to a gene. The length of the CDR3 is 13 residues. The CDR3 protein is CASSQALAGEQFF. CDR3 nucleotide sequence: TGTGCCAGCAGCCAAGCACTAGCGGGTGAGCAGTTCTTC. Full variable domain (outside the CDR3, taken from reference TRBV14 and TRBJ2-1): EAGVTQFPSHSVIEKGQTVTLRCDPISGHDNLYWYRRVMGKEIKFLLHFVKESKQDESGMPNNRFLAERTGGTYSTLKVQPAELEDSGVYFCASSQALAGEQFFGPGTRLTVL.

The chain combines TRBV4-1 with TRBJ2-2, with a weak D call TRBD2 (5 bases). V lost 1 base, J lost 0 bases, and 9 bases lay in between. Germline loops: CDR1 MGHRA, CDR2 YSYEKL. This CDR3 has 16 amino acids. The CDR3 bases are TGCGCCAGCAGCCAAGGAGGGAAAACGAACACCGGGGAGCTGTTTTTT. It specifies CASSQGGKTNTGELFF.

The chain has TRBV19 and TRBJ2-7; TRBD2 agrees at 13 bases. CDR3 length: 18 residues. V lost 5 bases and J lost 1; bases outside the gene matches: 11. Germline loops: CDR1 LNHDA, CDR2 SQIVND (reference sequence). The CDR3 sequence: CASSPTSGRASSSYEQYF. The DNA of the CDR3 is TGTGCCAGTAGTCCCACTAGCGGGAGGGCTAGTTCGTCCTACGAGCAGTACTTC.

This chain links TRBV2 with TRBJ2-3; D not certain. Germline CDR1 reads SNHLY; CDR2 reads FYNNEI. The CDR3 is made up of 15 amino acids. The V end lost 3 bases, the J end lost 0 bases, and 10 bases lay between the germline ends. CDR3 amino acids: CASSDSSTSTDTQYF. In nucleotides, the CDR3 is TGTGCCAGCAGTGACAGTTCCACGAGCACAGATACGCAGTATTTT. Combining the CDR3 with reference TRBV2 and TRBJ2-3 gives the whole variable domain EPEVTQTPSHQVTQMGQEVILRCVPISNHLYFYWYRQILGQKVEFLVSFYNNEISEKSEIFDDQFSVERPDGSNFTLKIRSTKLEDSAMYFCASSDSSTSTDTQYFGPGTRLTVL.

The rearrangement links TRBV3-1 (or the pseudogene TRBV3-2) to TRBJ2-2, with D unresolved. V was cut by 2 bases and J by 1 base, with 11 bases left in between. Germline CDR1 LGHDT, CDR2 YNNKEL (reference sequence). CDR3 length equals 16 residues. The CDR3 DNA is TGTGCCAGCAGCCAAAGTTGGCAGATGAACACCGGGGAGCTGTTTTTT. Residues: CASSQSWQMNTGELFF.

CDR3 in DNA: TGTGCCAGCAGTGGCCCGAGGGGGACAGGACAATCAAAAGAGACCCAGTACTTC. It encodes CASSGPRGTGQSKETQYF. This chain connects TRBV28 to TRBJ2-5; 8 bases agree with TRBD1. V lost 5 bases, J lost 3 bases, and 17 bases stayed unmatched. CDR3 size: 18 residues. The germline gives CDR1 MDHEN, CDR2 SYDVKM. The variable domain in full, completed from reference TRBV28 and TRBJ2-5, reads DVKVTQSSRYLVKRTGEKVFLECVQDMDHENMFWYRQDPGLGLRLIYFSYDVKMKEKGDIPEGYSVSREKKERFSLILESASTNQTSMYLCASSGPRGTGQSKETQYFGPGTRLLVL.